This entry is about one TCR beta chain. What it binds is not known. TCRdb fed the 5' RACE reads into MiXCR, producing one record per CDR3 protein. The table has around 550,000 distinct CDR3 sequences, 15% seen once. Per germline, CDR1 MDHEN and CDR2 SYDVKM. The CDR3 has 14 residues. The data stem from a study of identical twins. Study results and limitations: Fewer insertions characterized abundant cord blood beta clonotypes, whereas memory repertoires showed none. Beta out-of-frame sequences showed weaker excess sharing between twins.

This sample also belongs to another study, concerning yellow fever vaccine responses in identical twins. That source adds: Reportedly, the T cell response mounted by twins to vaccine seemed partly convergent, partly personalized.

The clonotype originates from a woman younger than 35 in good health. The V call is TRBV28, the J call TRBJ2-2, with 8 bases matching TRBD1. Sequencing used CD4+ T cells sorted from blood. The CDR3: CLTSGQGASGELFF. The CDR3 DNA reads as TGTCTCACTTCCGGGCAGGGGGCCTCCGGGGAGCTGTTTTTT.